Below, 18 T cell receptor beta chains from the same sample are listed, as sequenced in a study of T cell changes during pregnancy in multiple sclerosis. Sequencing used immunoSEQ multiplex PCR; TCRdb keeps in-frame clones, though not all of them. Of 100,000 or so clones listed, just over 90% are singletons. The source material was peripheral blood, sampled in the second trimester of pregnancy. These receptors were collected from a female donor in good health, enrolled as a control in a pregnancy study.

The rearrangement links TRBV19 to TRBJ2-4, with a weak D call TRBD2 (5 bases). The CDR3 has 17 amino acids. In germline, CDR1 is LNHDA, CDR2 SQIVND (reference sequence). With 3 bases removed from V and 3 bases from J, the gap between germline ends came to 18 bases. As DNA, the CDR3 is TGTGCCAGTAGTATTTTATCAGGCCAAGGAGGCAAAAACATTCAGTACTTC. This gives the protein CASSILSGQGGKNIQYF.

Worth noting for this clone: The DNA is left out, because the CDR3 cannot be placed on it with certainty; the CDR3 is given as TCRdb lists it. The rearrangement links TRBV19 to TRBJ2-5; the table names TRBD2, a call not compared with the DNA. Germline V gene lookup returns CDR1 LNHDA and CDR2 SQIVND (reference sequence). The CDR3 has 13 residues if both end residues are counted. The CDR3 is CASTSVAGGTQYF.

V and J are TRBV19 and TRBJ1-4; D unclear. This CDR3 has 13 residues. Per the germline V gene, CDR1 is LNHDA and CDR2 is SQIVND (reference sequence). Trimming removed 8 bases from V and 3 bases from J, with 10 bases in between. For the CDR3, the DNA is TGTGCCAGTTCCAGGAAAGCTAATGAAAAACTGTTTTTT. Amino acids: CASSRKANEKLFF.

The table lists this clone with a few counts. The chain couples TRBV7-2 to TRBJ1-6; D ambiguous. Trimming removed 1 base from V and 10 bases from J, with 14 bases in between. Per germline, CDR1 SGHTA and CDR2 FQGNSA. The CDR3 length is 15 residues. The CDR3 is CASSLVSTSGSPLHF. In DNA, the CDR3 is TGTGCCAGCAGCTTAGTATCGACATCAGGATCACCCCTCCACTTT.

The chain couples TRBV7-2 to TRBJ2-7, with 8 bases that match TRBD1. Per the germline V gene, CDR1 is SGHTA and CDR2 is FQGNSA. CDR3 length: 14 residues. The V segment lost 0 bases and the J segment 6 bases; nucleotides outside the gene matches: 4. Here the CDR3 DNA reads TGTGCCAGCAGCTTAGCTGGACAGGGAACCGAGCAGTACTTC. Translation gives CASSLAGQGTEQYF.

The chain employs TRBV5-6 and TRBJ2-5; 7 bases are shared with TRBD1. Germline CDR1 SGHDT, CDR2 YYEEEE. This CDR3 spans 15 amino acids. Unmatched junction bases numbered 3, after V lost 0 bases and J lost 1 base. CDR3: CASSLVRGLQETQYF. In nucleotides, the CDR3 is TGTGCCAGCAGCTTGGTGAGGGGGCTCCAAGAGACCCAGTACTTC.

J is TRBJ2-3 and V is TRBV12-5; possibly TRBD2 for D (5 bases). V dropped 4 bases and J dropped 1 base, with 12 bases sitting between them. The CDR3 is 15 residues long. Germline lookup yields CDR1 LGHNT and CDR2 FRNRAP. CDR3 protein: CASGSFGRGTDTQYF. Here the CDR3 DNA reads TGTGCTAGTGGTTCATTCGGGCGGGGCACAGATACGCAGTATTTT.

The chain carries TRBV6-5 and TRBJ2-5; possibly TRBD2 for D (7 bases). Trimming removed 6 bases from V and 7 bases from J, with 21 bases in between. Germline values: CDR1 MNHEY, CDR2 SVGAGI. The CDR3 extends over 15 amino acids. The CDR3 DNA sequence: TGTGCCAGCAGCCGCACCCCTAGGGGGGGAGGGACCCAGTACTTC. Protein: CASSRTPRGGGTQYF.

V gene TRBV7-6 combines with J gene TRBJ1-1, with D unclear. The CDR3 length is 13 residues. V lost 3 bases to trimming and J lost 5 bases, with 10 bases between them. The germline V gene has CDR1 SGHVS and CDR2 FNYEAQ. CDR3 DNA: TGTGCCAGCAGCTTCACCGGGAGGACTGAAGCTTTCTTT. The encoded protein is CASSFTGRTEAFF.

This clone was detected only a few times. In nucleotides, the CDR3 is TGTGCCAGCAGTCCAACAGGGTCAGCTGAAGCTTTCTTT. Translation: CASSPTGSAEAFF. The chain employs TRBV6-6 and TRBJ1-1, with a tentative D call TRBD1 (6 bases). There are 13 residues in the CDR3. Germline assignment: CDR1 MNHNY and CDR2 SVGAGI (reference sequence). V was cut by 5 bases and J by 6 bases, with 13 bases left in between.

The genes are TRBV18 and TRBJ1-5; 7 bases line up with TRBD1. The V segment lost 4 bases and the J segment 3 bases; nucleotides outside the gene matches: 6. CDR3 length equals 15 residues. The germline CDR1 and CDR2 sequences are KGHSH and LQKENI. In DNA form, the CDR3 reads TGTGCCAGCTCACGAACGACAGGGTTCAATCAGCCCCAGCATTTT. It translates to CASSRTTGFNQPQHF.

The V gene is TRBV19, the J gene TRBJ2-5, with a tentative D call TRBD2 (6 bases). Germline V lookup: CDR1 LNHDA, CDR2 SQIVND (reference sequence). V was shortened by 3 bases and J by 1 base, with 9 bases between the two germline ends. This CDR3 region has 14 residues. The CDR3 protein is CASSIPSVQETQYF. The CDR3, as DNA: TGTGCCAGTAGTATCCCTAGCGTCCAAGAGACCCAGTACTTC.

With respect to this clone: Sequence at one end of the junction differs from germline and may be a read error. The CDR3, as DNA: TGTGCTAGCAGCTTTGCCAGGGGGATACGATTCACCACAGATACGCAGTATTTT. It translates to CASSFARGIRFTTDTQYF. The chain combines TRBV7-7 with TRBJ2-3, with 7 bases identical to TRBD1. CDR1 and CDR2 (germline): SSHAT, FNYEAQ (reference sequence). The CDR3 is 18 amino acids.

V and J are TRBV2 and TRBJ1-6; D may be TRBD1 (6 bases). This CDR3 spans 14 amino acids. V lost 6 bases and J 6 bases, leaving 12 bases between the germline ends. The germline gives CDR1 SNHLY, CDR2 FYNNEI. The CDR3 reads CASSGGQGNSPLHF. CDR3 sequence (DNA): TGTGCCAGCAGCGGGGGGCAGGGTAATTCACCCCTCCACTTT.

Only one count was recorded for this clone. The rearrangement joins TRBV7-2 to TRBJ1-2; TRBD1 aligns across 7 bases. Germline values: CDR1 SGHTA, CDR2 FQGNSA. Trimming at V came to 2 bases and at J to 6 bases, leaving 9 bases not matched to a gene. CDR3 length equals 15 residues. CDR3 in amino acids: CASSLIFDRAHGYTF. CDR3 DNA: TGTGCCAGCAGCTTAATCTTCGACAGGGCCCATGGCTACACCTTC.

V is TRBV7-2 and J is TRBJ1-1; no clear D. Per germline, CDR1 SGHTA and CDR2 FQGNSA. This CDR3 comprises 16 residues. The V end lost 5 bases, the J end lost 1 base, and 17 bases lay between the germline ends. CDR3: CASSPGRRPGNTEAFF. Written as DNA, the CDR3 is TGTGCCAGCAGCCCGGGGAGGAGGCCAGGGAACACTGAAGCTTTCTTT.

This chain links TRBV9 with TRBJ2-5; 12 bases are a match to TRBD2. CDR3 length equals 15 residues. The V segment lost 0 bases and the J segment 4 bases; nucleotides outside the gene matches: 1. Germline V CDR1 and CDR2: SGDLS, YYNGEE. CDR3 DNA: TGTGCCAGCAGCGTAGAGGGACTAGCGGGAGAGACCCAGTACTTC. This encodes CASSVEGLAGETQYF.

The chain carries TRBV2 and TRBJ2-3, with TRBD2 matching 8 bases. V shed 6 bases, J shed 4 bases, and the junction held 3 bases outside the gene matches. Looked up from germline, CDR1 is SNHLY and CDR2 is FYNNEI. The CDR3 totals 13 residues. The CDR3 here is CASSGLAADTQYF. The DNA of the CDR3 is TGTGCCAGCAGCGGACTAGCAGCAGATACGCAGTATTTT.